This T cell receptor (beta chain) was retrieved from a study of T cells after yellow fever vaccination. Each CDR3 protein gets one entry after TCRdb re-called the 5' RACE reads with MiXCR. This table holds about 160,000 distinct CDR3 sequences, around 7% found once. CDR3 length: 16 amino acids. In germline, CDR1 is SGDLS, CDR2 YYNGEE. V was shortened by 1 base and J by 0 bases, with 8 bases between the two germline ends. This clonotype was counted between two and nine times. Sequenced here: CD4+ T cells sorted from PBMCs, sampled around 5 days after the first yellow fever vaccination. The gene calls are TRBV9 and TRBJ2-6; D call uncertain. The receptor's source is a man aged 18 to 30 who received the YFV17D yellow fever vaccine. The CDR3 loop is CASSVYWDSGANVLTF. The CDR3 DNA follows: TGTGCCAGCAGCGTATACTGGGACTCTGGGGCCAACGTCCTGACTTTC.